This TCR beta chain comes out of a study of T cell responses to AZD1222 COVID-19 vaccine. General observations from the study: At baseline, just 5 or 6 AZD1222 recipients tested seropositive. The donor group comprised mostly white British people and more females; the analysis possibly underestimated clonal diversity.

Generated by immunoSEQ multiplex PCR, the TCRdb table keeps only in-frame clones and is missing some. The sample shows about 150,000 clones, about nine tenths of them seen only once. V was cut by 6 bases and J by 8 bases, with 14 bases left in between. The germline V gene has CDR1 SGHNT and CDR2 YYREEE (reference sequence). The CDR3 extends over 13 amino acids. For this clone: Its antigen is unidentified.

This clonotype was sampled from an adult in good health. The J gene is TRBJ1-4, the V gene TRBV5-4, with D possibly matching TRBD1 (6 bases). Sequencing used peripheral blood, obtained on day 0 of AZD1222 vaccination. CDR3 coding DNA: TGTGCCAGCACCCGGGACACGGGGGAAAAACTGTTTTTT. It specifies CASTRDTGEKLFF.